This entry describes one T cell receptor beta chain. Only in-frame clones appear in the TCRdb table, and some are missing; sequencing was by immunoSEQ multiplex PCR. The sample lists about 160,000 clones, 90% to 95% seen once, with around 4.4% in the top ten. The entry originates in a study of T cell responses to AZD1222 COVID-19 vaccine. Trimming pared 2 bases from V and 7 bases from J, leaving 10 bases between. Looked up from germline, CDR1 is SGHTA and CDR2 is FQGTGA. This CDR3 has 13 residues. The clonotype was recovered from an adult in good health. Sequenced here: peripheral blood, sampled on day 0 of MenACWY control vaccination. The rearrangement joins TRBV7-3 to TRBJ2-3, with unresolved D. The CDR3 DNA sequence: TGTGCCAGCAGCTTAGGCGGCTATAATACGCAGTATTTT. Its translation: CASSLGGYNTQYF.